This T cell receptor beta chain was retrieved from a study of blood T cell repertoires in COVID-19. Across the study: The origin of the acute and convalescent COVID-19 samples was the United States, Italy and Spain. Nucleic acid was either cDNA or gDNA, and it came from T cells, B-cell-depleted T cells, or PBMCs.

V was clipped by 7 bases and J by 3 bases, with 19 bases between them. The CDR3 sequence is 15 residues long. Germline CDR1 SNHLY, CDR2 FYNNEI. Per the original data handling: It was from reference gene primer amplification that nucleated cell counts were estimated. The table came from immunoSEQ multiplex PCR; TCRdb's copy has only in-frame clones and leaves some out. V, J and clone size derive from that table, while D and trimming were established from the DNA sequence. The sample contains more than 75,000 clones, roughly 85% of which appear only once. The chain uses TRBV2 and TRBJ2-7; D unclear. The TCR originated in a man aged 25 to 40 with acute or convalescent COVID-19. Sequenced sample: peripheral blood. The CDR3: CASTQSPGYFYEQYF. The CDR3, as DNA: TGTGCCAGCACTCAGAGTCCAGGATACTTCTACGAGCAGTACTTC.